This T cell receptor delta chain emerged from a study of Vδ1+ human thymocytes. RNA was extracted from the cells and then reverse transcribed. Pooled V-gene forward primers with one constant-region reverse primer generated the CDR3 amplicons by multiplex PCR. With CATT, TCRdb re-called clones from the multiplex PCR reads. The repertoire consists of about 58,000 delta-chain clones, with around 16% occurring once and the leading ten covering approximately 0.4%. Study-level findings and limits: About 20% of thymic delta-chain sequences were Vdelta2, with few Vdelta3, unlike blood Vdelta1+ controls. Thymic TRG and TRD repertoires appeared highly polyclonal. Bulk repertoire data may be misinterpreted because of unexpected Vdelta2 sequences.

Trimming took 4 bases from V and 2 from J; bases not matched to a gene: 19. The CDR3 length is 21 residues. Germline V gives CDR1 TSWWSYY, CDR2 QGS. This clone turned up a few times. Its target is not known. The TCR was taken from a girl in the first two years of life who had congenital heart surgery. The chain couples TRDV1 to TRDJ1; TRDD3 agrees at 13 bases. The material sequenced was Vdelta1+ gamma-delta thymocytes from the thymus. Subset here: FACS-sorted CD3+ TCRalphabeta- TCRVdelta1+ TCRVdelta2- thymocytes. The CDR3 DNA sequence: TGTGCTCTTGGGGGTACCTTCCTAAGAGTACTGGGGGATACGGGAACCGATAAACTCATCTTT. Protein: CALGGTFLRVLGDTGTDKLIF.